The TCR beta chain described here comes from a study of T cells in Graves' hyperthyroidism and ophthalmopathy. RNA transcripts served as the template for amplifying TCR beta CDR3 regions. A set of HTBI primers served as the primers for a first-round RT-PCR of the TCR CDR3. TCRdb re-analysed the multiplex PCR reads in MiXCR, keeping a single row per CDR3 protein. The sample carries nearly 600,000 distinct CDR3 sequences, around 14% recorded once. The CDR3 spans 18 residues. V trimming: 6 bases; J trimming: 1 base; junction bases outside the gene matches: 16. CDR1 is SGHTA, CDR2 FQGNSA, per germline. The sample was blood. The source is a woman in her 30s with Graves' hyperthyroidism that later progressed to Graves' ophthalmopathy. The chain is built from TRBV7-2 and TRBJ2-7; 9 positions agree with TRBD2. The CDR3 is CASSEARNSGRGSYEQYF. The CDR3 nucleotides read TGTGCCAGCAGTGAAGCGCGGAATAGCGGGAGAGGATCCTACGAGCAGTACTTC.